Presented here are 28 T cell receptor beta chains from one specimen sequenced in a study of blood T cell repertoires in COVID-19. TCRdb keeps only in-frame clones here, not all; method: immunoSEQ multiplex PCR. The table has around 250,000 clones, roughly 80% seen once. The sample comprised PBMCs or T cells enriched from blood (not recorded which). These receptors all stem from a man aged 50 or older who had recovered from COVID-19.

The sample holds a few counts of this clone. The V gene is TRBV27, the J gene TRBJ2-7; 7 bases are a match to TRBD2. This CDR3 is built from 16 residues. V was clipped by 6 bases and J by 1 base; unmatched bases: 12. CDR1 MNHEY and CDR2 SMNVEV come from the germline V gene (reference sequence). In nucleotides, the CDR3 is TGTGCCAGCAGCCGGTTTAGGGCGGGAGCTTCCTACGAGCAGTACTTC. Amino acid sequence: CASSRFRAGASYEQYF.

CDR3 sequence (DNA): TGCAGCGTTGTCCCTCCGGGACAGGGGGCCACCTACGAGCAGTACTTC. This sequence encodes CSVVPPGQGATYEQYF. The chain uses TRBV29-1 and TRBJ2-7, with 12 bases identical to TRBD1. The CDR3 consists of 16 residues. Germline assignment: CDR1 SQVTM and CDR2 ANQGSEA. The J segment lost 2 bases and the V segment lost 4 bases, leaving 9 bases of the junction unmatched.

The chain joins TRBV10-2 to TRBJ2-1; 10 nucleotides line up with TRBD2. V was pared by 2 bases and J by 4 bases, with 2 bases of the junction left unmatched. Germline-derived CDR1 and CDR2 are WSHSY and SAAADI. The CDR3 has 15 amino acids. The CDR3 coding sequence is TGCGCCAGCAGTGAGACTAGCGGGGTGTACAATGAGCAGTTCTTC. It specifies CASSETSGVYNEQFF.

The V gene is TRBV2, the J gene TRBJ1-5, with D uncertain. Germline CDR1 is SNHLY and CDR2 is FYNNEI. With 6 bases removed from V and 6 bases from J, the gap between germline ends came to 12 bases. The CDR3 has 13 amino acids. The CDR3 protein is CASRDLTGQPQHF. DNA of the CDR3: TGTGCCAGCAGGGACTTAACGGGTCAGCCCCAGCATTTT.

The rearrangement joins TRBV15 to TRBJ1-2; the D is unclear. The CDR3 loop spans 14 amino acids. The germline CDR1 and CDR2 sequences are LNHNV and YYDKDF (reference sequence). The V gene lost 0 bases and the J gene lost 2 bases, with 7 bases spanning the gap. In nucleotides, the CDR3 is TGTGCCACCAGCAGAGATAACTCAAACTATGGCTACACCTTC. Translation gives CATSRDNSNYGYTF.

The gene calls are TRBV10-3 and TRBJ2-3, with TRBD2 matching over 15 bases. The germline V gene encodes CDR1 ENHRY and CDR2 SYGVKD. V dropped 6 bases and J dropped 6; count of bases not matched to a gene: 10. This CDR3 contains 17 residues. CDR3 amino acids: CAIRPGLAGGGIDTQYF. CDR3 sequence (DNA): TGTGCCATCAGACCGGGACTAGCGGGGGGCGGAATTGATACGCAGTATTTT.

The genes are TRBV20-1 and TRBJ2-1; no definite D call. The CDR3 is 11 residues long. Trimming removed 5 bases from V and 7 bases from J, with 9 bases in between. Germline V gene sequence: CDR1 DFQATT, CDR2 SNEGSKA (reference sequence). The CDR3 loop is CSALPRNEQFF. CDR3 nucleotide sequence: TGCAGTGCTCTACCTAGGAATGAGCAGTTCTTC.

V is TRBV5-1 and J is TRBJ2-1; 10 nucleotides agree with TRBD2. The CDR3 is made up of 16 amino acids. The trim removed 1 base at V and 9 bases at J, leaving 10 bases unmatched. Germline-derived CDR1 and CDR2 are SGHRS and YFSETQ. CDR3 region: CASSLRSSGSLSEQFF. The CDR3, as DNA: TGCGCCAGCAGCTTGCGTTCTAGCGGGAGTCTTAGTGAGCAGTTCTTC.

This clone has only a few counts. J is TRBJ1-2 and V is TRBV29-1, with TRBD1 matching 7 bases. The CDR3 contains 13 residues. The J segment lost 2 bases and the V segment lost 5 bases, leaving 5 bases of the junction unmatched. CDR1 is SQVTM and CDR2 is ANQGSEA in the germline V gene. The CDR3: CSVWSGGNYGYTF. DNA of the CDR3: TGCAGCGTTTGGTCAGGGGGGAACTATGGCTACACCTTC. The complete variable domain, with remaining parts taken from reference TRBV29-1 and TRBJ1-2, reads SAVISQKPSRDICQRGTSLTIQCQVDSQVTMMFWYRQQPGQSLTLIATANQGSEATYESGFVIDKFPISRPNLTFSTLTVSNMSPEDSSIYLCSVWSGGNYGYTFGSGTRLTVV.

V and J are TRBV3-1 (or the pseudogene TRBV3-2) and TRBJ2-6; 9 nucleotides agree with TRBD2. The CDR3 consists of 17 residues. The V segment lost 4 bases and the J segment 8 bases; nucleotides outside the gene matches: 12. Germline V lookup: CDR1 LGHDT, CDR2 YNNKEL (reference sequence). The CDR3 sequence is CASSRGTSPSRTNVLTF. CDR3 DNA sequence: TGTGCCAGCAGCCGAGGGACTAGCCCATCGCGGACCAACGTCCTGACTTTC.

The CDR3 bases are TGTGCCATCAGTGAGTCCGGGGTAGAGACCCAGTACTTC. Translation gives CAISESGVETQYF. The genes are TRBV10-3 and TRBJ2-5; possibly TRBD2 for D (5 bases). Trimming took off 0 bases at V and 4 bases at J, with 6 bases between the two ends. CDR3 length: 13 residues. Germline V gene lookup returns CDR1 ENHRY and CDR2 SYGVKD.

At least ten counts were recorded for this clone. This CDR3 reads CASSLRGVNTDTQYF. The CDR3 nucleotides are TGTGCCAGCAGCCTTCGGGGGGTAAACACAGATACGCAGTATTTT. The rearrangement uses TRBV9 and TRBJ2-3, with TRBD2 identical over 7 bases. The CDR3 contains 15 residues. V was pared by 4 bases and J by 2 bases, with 7 bases of the junction left unmatched. Per the germline V gene, CDR1 is SGDLS and CDR2 is YYNGEE.

The rearrangement links TRBV19 to TRBJ1-5; 12 bases match TRBD1. Germline V gene data show CDR1 as LNHDA and CDR2 as SQIVND (reference sequence). The V and J ends lost 6 bases and 7 bases, in that order; junction bases with no gene match: 4. The CDR3 contains 14 residues. CDR3 DNA: TGTGCCAGTAGGGGGACAGGGGGCAGCCAGCCCCAGCATTTT. Its protein product is CASRGTGGSQPQHF.

The chain has TRBV2 and TRBJ2-7; 7 bases agree with TRBD1. With V trimmed by 6 bases and J by 6 bases, 8 bases remained unmatched. Per germline, CDR1 SNHLY and CDR2 FYNNEI. This CDR3 has 13 residues. DNA for the CDR3: TGTGCCAGCAGCCTAGCAAGGGGGCGCGAGCAGTACTTC. It is translated as CASSLARGREQYF. Full variable domain (rest looked up from reference TRBV2 and TRBJ2-7): EPEVTQTPSHQVTQMGQEVILRCVPISNHLYFYWYRQILGQKVEFLVSFYNNEISEKSEIFDDQFSVERPDGSNFTLKIRSTKLEDSAMYFCASSLARGREQYFGPGTRLTVT.

This clone was counted a few times. The chain is built from TRBV28 and TRBJ1-6; unclear D gene. The germline gives CDR1 MDHEN, CDR2 SYDVKM. The CDR3 contains 15 residues. V was pared by 5 bases and J by 0 bases, with 8 bases between. The CDR3 is CASSLSGSYNSPLHF. The CDR3 region has the DNA TGTGCCAGCAGTCTGAGTGGCTCCTATAATTCACCCCTCCACTTT.

The CDR3 loop reads CASSYGDSRLRNTIYF. The CDR3 coding sequence is TGCGCCAGCAGCTACGGGGACAGCCGGTTGAGAAACACCATATATTTT. The chain is built from TRBV5-1 and TRBJ1-3; TRBD1 agrees at 7 bases. J was trimmed by 5 bases and V by 3 bases; bases with no gene match: 11. The length of the CDR3 is 16 residues. In germline, CDR1 is SGHRS, CDR2 YFSETQ.

This chain joins TRBV19 and TRBJ1-1; TRBD1 agrees at 9 bases. The CDR3 consists of 15 residues. V gave up 5 bases and J gave up 7 bases; unmatched junction bases: 11. Looked up from germline, CDR1 is LNHDA and CDR2 is SQIVND (reference sequence). The CDR3 is CASSLRDRVTGEAFF. Written as DNA, the CDR3 is TGTGCCAGTAGTCTCCGGGACAGGGTAACGGGTGAAGCTTTCTTT.

The rearrangement uses TRBV13 and TRBJ2-6; 9 positions match TRBD2. Germline V gene lookup returns CDR1 PRHDT and CDR2 FYEKMQ (reference sequence). V shed 0 bases and J 4 bases; nucleotides not matched to a gene: 13. CDR3 length equals 20 residues. In nucleotides, the CDR3 is TGTGCCAGCAGCTTAGGGTCTAGCGGGATGGTAGTAAGGGGGGCCAACGTCCTGACTTTC. The encoded protein is CASSLGSSGMVVRGANVLTF.

The table lists this clone with a count of one. The rearrangement uses TRBV10-1 and TRBJ2-3; D not certain. V was clipped by 0 bases and J by 2 bases, with 12 bases between them. CDR3 length equals 16 residues. Per the germline V gene, CDR1 is WNHNN and CDR2 is SYGVQD (reference sequence). The CDR3, as DNA: TGCGCCAGCAGTGAGTCAGGTGGGCAGGACACAGATACGCAGTATTTT. It specifies CASSESGGQDTDTQYF.

V gene TRBV5-1 combines with J gene TRBJ1-1, with a weak D call TRBD1 (6 bases). Trimming cost V 1 base and J 4 bases, with 11 bases left between them. CDR3 size: 14 residues. Looked up from germline, CDR1 is SGHRS and CDR2 is YFSETQ. The CDR3 nucleotides are TGCGCCAGCAGCTTGCCCCTAGGGGGCACTGAAGCTTTCTTT. Translated, it gives CASSLPLGGTEAFF. The complete variable domain, with remaining parts taken from reference TRBV5-1 and TRBJ1-1, reads KAGVTQTPRYLIKTRGQQVTLSCSPISGHRSVSWYQQTPGQGLQFLFEYFSETQRNKGNFPGRFSGRQFSNSRSEMNVSTLELGDSALYLCASSLPLGGTEAFFGQGTRLTVV.

CDR3 protein: CASSTQGQEAFF. The CDR3 DNA is TGCGCCAGCAGCACCCAGGGCCAGGAAGCTTTCTTT. V and J are TRBV5-1 and TRBJ1-1; D may be TRBD1 (5 bases). V was cut by 4 bases and J by 8 bases, with 12 bases left in between. There are 12 residues in the CDR3. Germline CDR1 reads SGHRS; CDR2 reads YFSETQ.

The rearrangement joins TRBV7-9 to TRBJ2-2, with TRBD1 as a possible D gene (5 bases). The germline V and J ends were trimmed by 1 base and 2 bases, with 11 bases remaining between them. Germline lookup yields CDR1 SEHNR and CDR2 FQNEAQ (reference sequence). The CDR3 is made up of 16 amino acids. The CDR3 DNA sequence: TGTGCCAGCAGCTTAGGAGCCGGACAAAACACCGGGGAGCTGTTTTTT. Protein sequence: CASSLGAGQNTGELFF. Complete variable domain (other parts from reference TRBV7-9 and TRBJ2-2): DTGVSQNPRHKITKRGQNVTFRCDPISEHNRLYWYRQTLGQGPEFLTYFQNEAQLEKSRLLSDRFSAERPKGSFSTLEIQRTEQGDSAMYLCASSLGAGQNTGELFFGEGSRLTVL.

The J gene is TRBJ1-2, the V gene TRBV7-3, with 10 bases matching TRBD1. Looked up from germline, CDR1 is SGHTA and CDR2 is FQGTGA. The J segment lost 7 bases and the V segment lost 5 bases, leaving 10 bases of the junction unmatched. The CDR3 extends over 15 amino acids. CDR3 bases: TGTGCCAGCAGCCTCTATAGGGACAGGGGAAGTGGCTACACCTTC. This translates into CASSLYRDRGSGYTF.

The chain has TRBV27 and TRBJ2-7; 11 bases fit TRBD2. The CDR3 contains 15 residues. V gave up 5 bases and J gave up 6 bases; unmatched junction bases: 9. Germline V gene sequence: CDR1 MNHEY, CDR2 SMNVEV (reference sequence). The CDR3 bases are TGTGCCAGCAGTCGCCTAGGGACTAGCGGATCCGAGCAGTACTTC. Amino acid sequence: CASSRLGTSGSEQYF.

The chain is built from TRBV10-3 and TRBJ2-1; weak D call: TRBD1 (6 bases). CDR1 is ENHRY and CDR2 is SYGVKD in the germline V gene. V was trimmed by 4 bases and J by 6 bases, leaving 22 bases between them. The CDR3 loop spans 17 amino acids. Here the CDR3 DNA reads TGTGCCATCAGTGGAGGTACAGGGAAGCCAACCTTCAATGAGCAGTTCTTC. Protein: CAISGGTGKPTFNEQFF.

This clone was seen only a few times. The CDR3 DNA follows: TGTGCCTGGAGTGTCCCAGGCCCTGAAGCTTTCTTT. Amino acid sequence: CAWSVPGPEAFF. The chain combines TRBV30 with TRBJ1-1; unclear D gene. The CDR3 has 12 residues. The germline V gene has CDR1 GTSNPN and CDR2 SVGIG (reference sequence). Trimming removed 0 bases at V and 6 bases at J, with 8 bases between.

This chain links TRBV27 with TRBJ1-4, with TRBD1 identical over 9 bases. Trimming took 0 bases from V and 7 from J; bases not matched to a gene: 3. The germline gives CDR1 MNHEY, CDR2 SMNVEV (reference sequence). This CDR3 has 15 amino acids. The CDR3 nucleotides read TGTGCCAGCAGTTTATCGACAGGGGGGAGTGAAAAACTGTTTTTT. As protein: CASSLSTGGSEKLFF.

This chain uses TRBV9 with TRBJ2-7; 7 bases match TRBD1. V shed 3 bases, J shed 6 bases, and the junction held 15 bases outside the gene matches. This CDR3 has 16 amino acids. From germline, CDR1 is SGDLS and CDR2 YYNGEE. The CDR3 loop is CASSARPITTGSEQYF. In DNA form, the CDR3 reads TGTGCCAGCAGCGCCCGACCAATAACGACAGGGAGCGAGCAGTACTTC.